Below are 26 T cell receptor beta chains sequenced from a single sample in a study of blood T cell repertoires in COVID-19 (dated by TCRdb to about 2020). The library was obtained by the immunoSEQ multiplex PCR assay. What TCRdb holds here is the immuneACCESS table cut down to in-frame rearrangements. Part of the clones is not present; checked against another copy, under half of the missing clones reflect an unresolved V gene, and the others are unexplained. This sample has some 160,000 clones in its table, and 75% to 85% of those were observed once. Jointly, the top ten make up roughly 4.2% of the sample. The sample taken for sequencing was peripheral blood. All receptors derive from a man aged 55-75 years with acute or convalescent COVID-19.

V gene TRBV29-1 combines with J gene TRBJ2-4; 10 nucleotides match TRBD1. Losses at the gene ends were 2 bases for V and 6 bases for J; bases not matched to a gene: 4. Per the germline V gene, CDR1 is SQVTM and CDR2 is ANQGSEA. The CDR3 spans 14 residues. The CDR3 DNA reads TGCAGCGTTGAAATGGGACAGGGGACAAACATTCAGTACTTC. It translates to CSVEMGQGTNIQYF.

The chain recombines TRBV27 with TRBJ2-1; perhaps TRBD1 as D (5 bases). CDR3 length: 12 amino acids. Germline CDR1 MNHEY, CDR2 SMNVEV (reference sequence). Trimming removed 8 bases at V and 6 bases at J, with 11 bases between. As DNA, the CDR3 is TGTGCCAGCTCCTGGGGCTTCAATGAGCAGTTCTTC. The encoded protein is CASSWGFNEQFF.

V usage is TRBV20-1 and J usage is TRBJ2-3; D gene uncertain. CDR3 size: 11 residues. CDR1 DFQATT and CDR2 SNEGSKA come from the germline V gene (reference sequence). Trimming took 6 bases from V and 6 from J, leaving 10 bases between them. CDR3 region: CSAPAVDTQYF. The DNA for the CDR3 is TGCAGTGCCCCGGCGGTGGATACGCAGTATTTT.

CDR3 in amino acids: CASTLSGANVLTF. As DNA, the CDR3 is TGTGCCAGTACCTTGTCTGGGGCCAACGTCCTGACTTTC. V usage is TRBV19 and J usage is TRBJ2-6; no clear D gene. V was pared by 7 bases and J by 1 base, with 5 bases between. Germline-derived CDR1 and CDR2 are LNHDA and SQIVND (reference sequence). The CDR3 spans 13 residues.

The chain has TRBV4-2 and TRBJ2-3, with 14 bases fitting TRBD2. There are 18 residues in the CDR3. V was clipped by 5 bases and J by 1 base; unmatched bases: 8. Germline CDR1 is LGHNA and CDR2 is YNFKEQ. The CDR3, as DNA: TGTGCCAGCAGCGACGGGACTAGCGGGAGATACCGCACAGATACGCAGTATTTT. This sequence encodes CASSDGTSGRYRTDTQYF.

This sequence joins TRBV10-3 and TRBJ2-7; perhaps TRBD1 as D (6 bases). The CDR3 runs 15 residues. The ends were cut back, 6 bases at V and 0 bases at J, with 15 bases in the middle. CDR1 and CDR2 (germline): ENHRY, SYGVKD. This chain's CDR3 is CAISSQGASSYEQYF. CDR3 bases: TGTGCCATCAGCTCACAGGGCGCTAGCTCCTACGAGCAGTACTTC.

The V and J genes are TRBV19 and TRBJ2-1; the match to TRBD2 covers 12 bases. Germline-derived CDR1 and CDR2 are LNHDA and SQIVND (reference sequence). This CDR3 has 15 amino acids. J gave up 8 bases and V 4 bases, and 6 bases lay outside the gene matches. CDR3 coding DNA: TGTGCCAGTAGTAAGGGACTAGCGGGTTGGGATGAGCAGTTCTTC. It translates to CASSKGLAGWDEQFF.

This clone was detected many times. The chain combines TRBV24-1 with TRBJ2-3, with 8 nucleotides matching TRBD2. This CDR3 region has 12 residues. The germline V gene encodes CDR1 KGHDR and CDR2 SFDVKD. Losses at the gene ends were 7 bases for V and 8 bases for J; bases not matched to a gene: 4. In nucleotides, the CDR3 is TGTGCCACCAGGGCGGGAGGAGGTACGCAGTATTTT. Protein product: CATRAGGGTQYF.

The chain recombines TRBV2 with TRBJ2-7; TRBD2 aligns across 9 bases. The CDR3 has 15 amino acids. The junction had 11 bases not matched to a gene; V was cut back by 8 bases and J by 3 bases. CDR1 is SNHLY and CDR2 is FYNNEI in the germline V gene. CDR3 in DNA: TGTGCCAGCCGCGACCGGATTAGCGGGAGCTACGAGCAGTACTTC. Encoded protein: CASRDRISGSYEQYF.

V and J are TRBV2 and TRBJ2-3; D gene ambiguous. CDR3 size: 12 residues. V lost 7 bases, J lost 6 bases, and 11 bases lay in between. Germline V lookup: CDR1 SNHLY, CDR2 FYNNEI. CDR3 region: CASNGRIDTQYF. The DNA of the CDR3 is TGTGCCAGCAATGGCCGAATTGATACGCAGTATTTT.

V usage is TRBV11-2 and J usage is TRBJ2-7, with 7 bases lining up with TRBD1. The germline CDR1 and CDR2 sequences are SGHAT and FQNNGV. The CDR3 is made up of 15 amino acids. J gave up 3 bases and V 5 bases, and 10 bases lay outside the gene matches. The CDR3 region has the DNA TGTGCCAGCAGCCCCCGACAGGGAATCATCTACGAGCAGTACTTC. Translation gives CASSPRQGIIYEQYF.

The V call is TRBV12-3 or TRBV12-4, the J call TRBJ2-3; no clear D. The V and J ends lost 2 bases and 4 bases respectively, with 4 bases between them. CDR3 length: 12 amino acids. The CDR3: CASSLSSDTQYF. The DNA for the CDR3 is TGTGCCAGCAGTTTATCGTCAGATACGCAGTATTTT.

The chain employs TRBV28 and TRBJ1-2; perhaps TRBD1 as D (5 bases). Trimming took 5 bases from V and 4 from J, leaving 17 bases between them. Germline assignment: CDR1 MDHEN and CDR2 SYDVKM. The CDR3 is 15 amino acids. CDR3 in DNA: TGTGCCAGCAGTACCTACAAGGGCGGGGGCTATGGCTACACCTTC. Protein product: CASSTYKGGGYGYTF.

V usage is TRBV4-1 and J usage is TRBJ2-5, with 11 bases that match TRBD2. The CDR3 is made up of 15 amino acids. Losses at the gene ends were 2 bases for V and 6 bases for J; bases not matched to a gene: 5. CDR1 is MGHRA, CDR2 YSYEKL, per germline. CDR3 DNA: TGCGCCAGCAGCCAATTAGCGGGAGGGGCGAAGACCCAGTACTTC. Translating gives CASSQLAGGAKTQYF.

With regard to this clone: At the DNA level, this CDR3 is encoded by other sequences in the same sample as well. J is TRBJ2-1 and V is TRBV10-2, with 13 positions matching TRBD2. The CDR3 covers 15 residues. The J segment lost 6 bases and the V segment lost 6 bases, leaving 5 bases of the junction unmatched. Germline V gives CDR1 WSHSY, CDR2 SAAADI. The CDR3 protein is CASSLGLAGVNEQFF. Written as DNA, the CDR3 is TGCGCCAGCAGCCTCGGACTAGCGGGAGTCAATGAGCAGTTCTTC.

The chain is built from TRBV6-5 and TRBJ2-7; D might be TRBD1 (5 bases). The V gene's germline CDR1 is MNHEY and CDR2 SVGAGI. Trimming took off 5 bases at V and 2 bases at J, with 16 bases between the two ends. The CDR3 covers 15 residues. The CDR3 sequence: CASSKTDSPAYEQYF. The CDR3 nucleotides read TGTGCCAGCAGTAAGACAGACTCCCCGGCCTACGAGCAGTACTTC.

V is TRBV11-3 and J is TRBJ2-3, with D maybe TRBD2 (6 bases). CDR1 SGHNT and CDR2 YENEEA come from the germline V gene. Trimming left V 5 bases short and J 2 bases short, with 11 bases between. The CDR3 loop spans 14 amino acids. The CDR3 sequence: CASSPGLYTDTQYF. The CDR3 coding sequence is TGTGCCAGCAGCCCGGGACTTTACACAGATACGCAGTATTTT.

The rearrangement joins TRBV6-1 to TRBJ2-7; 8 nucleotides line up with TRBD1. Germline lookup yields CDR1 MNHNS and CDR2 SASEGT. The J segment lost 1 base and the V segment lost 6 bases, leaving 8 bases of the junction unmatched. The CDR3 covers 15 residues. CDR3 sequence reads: CASRDRDRSSYEQYF. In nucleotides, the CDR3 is TGTGCCAGCAGAGACCGGGACAGGAGTTCCTACGAGCAGTACTTC.

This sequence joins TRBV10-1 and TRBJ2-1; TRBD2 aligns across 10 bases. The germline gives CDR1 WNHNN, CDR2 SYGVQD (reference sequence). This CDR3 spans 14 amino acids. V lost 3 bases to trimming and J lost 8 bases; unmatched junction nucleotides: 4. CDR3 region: CASSEAGGVDEQFF. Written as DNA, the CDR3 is TGCGCCAGCAGTGAAGCGGGAGGGGTCGATGAGCAGTTCTTC.

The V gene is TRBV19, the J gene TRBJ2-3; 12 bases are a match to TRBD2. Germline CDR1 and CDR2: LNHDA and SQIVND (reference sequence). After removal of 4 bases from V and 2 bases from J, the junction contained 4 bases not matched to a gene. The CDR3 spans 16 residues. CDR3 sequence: CASSKTSGRFTDTQYF. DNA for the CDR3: TGTGCCAGTAGTAAGACTAGCGGGAGATTCACAGATACGCAGTATTTT.

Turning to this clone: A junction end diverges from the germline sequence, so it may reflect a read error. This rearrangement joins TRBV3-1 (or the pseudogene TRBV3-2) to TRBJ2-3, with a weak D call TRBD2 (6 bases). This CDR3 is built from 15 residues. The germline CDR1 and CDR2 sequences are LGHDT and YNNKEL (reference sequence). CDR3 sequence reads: CASSKEGLATDTQYF. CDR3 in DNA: TGTGCCAGCAGCAAAGAGGGGCTAGCGACAGATACGCAGTATTTT.

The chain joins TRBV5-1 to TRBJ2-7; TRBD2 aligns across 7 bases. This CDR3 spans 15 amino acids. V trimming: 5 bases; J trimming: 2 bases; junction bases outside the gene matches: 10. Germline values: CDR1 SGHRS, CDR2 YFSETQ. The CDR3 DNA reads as TGCGCCAGCAGAGAGGGCGGGGGTGTTACCTACGAGCAGTACTTC. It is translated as CASREGGGVTYEQYF.

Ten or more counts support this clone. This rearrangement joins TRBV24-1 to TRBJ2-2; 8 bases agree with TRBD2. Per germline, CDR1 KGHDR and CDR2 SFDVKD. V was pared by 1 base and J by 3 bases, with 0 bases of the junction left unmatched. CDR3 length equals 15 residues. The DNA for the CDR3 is TGTGCCACCAGTGATTTACTAGCGGACACCGGGGAGCTGTTTTTT. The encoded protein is CATSDLLADTGELFF.

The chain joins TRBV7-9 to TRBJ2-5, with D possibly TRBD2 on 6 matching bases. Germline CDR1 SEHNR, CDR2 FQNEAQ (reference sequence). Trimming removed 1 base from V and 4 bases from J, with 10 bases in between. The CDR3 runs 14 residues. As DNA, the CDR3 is TGTGCCAGCAGCTTAGGGGAGGTGGCAGAGACCCAGTACTTC. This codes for CASSLGEVAETQYF.

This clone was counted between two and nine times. In nucleotides, the CDR3 is TGTGCCAGCAGCCAAGGGGCTTACAATGAGCAGTTCTTC. The encoded protein is CASSQGAYNEQFF. The rearrangement uses TRBV14 and TRBJ2-1, with unresolved D. Germline values: CDR1 SGHDN, CDR2 FVKESK. This CDR3 spans 13 amino acids. V lost 1 base, J lost 4 bases, and 5 bases lay in between.

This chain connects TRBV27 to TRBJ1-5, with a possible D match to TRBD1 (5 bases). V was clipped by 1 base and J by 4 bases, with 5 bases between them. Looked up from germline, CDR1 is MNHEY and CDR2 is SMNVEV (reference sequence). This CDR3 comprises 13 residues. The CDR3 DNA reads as TGTGCCAGCAGTTTATGGACAAATCAGCCCCAGCATTTT. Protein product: CASSLWTNQPQHF.